Below, 24 T cell receptor beta chains from the same sample are listed, as sequenced in a study of cytomegalovirus exposure and HLA in healthy donors. Primers: 60 Vbeta forward and 13 Jbeta reverse. The repertoire was sequenced with immunoSEQ multiplex PCR; TCRdb's copy has only in-frame clones and lacks some. This table has 150,000 to 180,000 clones, approximately 74% appearing once. Sequences were obtained from PBMCs. The receptors here all came from a man between 18 and 35 years old in good health and CMV-seronegative.

CDR3 residues: CASSGRQGLDTEAFF. The CDR3 DNA reads as TGTGCCAGCAGTGGCCGACAGGGTTTGGACACTGAAGCTTTCTTT. The genes are TRBV6-5 and TRBJ1-1; 7 bases align to TRBD1. V dropped 5 bases and J dropped 3; count of bases not matched to a gene: 9. The V gene's germline CDR1 is MNHEY and CDR2 SVGAGI. The CDR3 runs to 15 residues.

V is TRBV5-1 and J is TRBJ2-1; 9 positions agree with TRBD2. The germline gives CDR1 SGHRS, CDR2 YFSETQ. The V gene end was trimmed by 2 bases and the J gene end by 4 bases; junction bases not matched to a gene: 4. The CDR3 is made up of 15 amino acids. CDR3 nucleotide sequence: TGCGCCAGCAGCTTTAAAGCGGGAGGTTACAATGAGCAGTTCTTC. It yields the protein CASSFKAGGYNEQFF.

The gene calls are TRBV18 and TRBJ1-5, with D maybe TRBD1 (6 bases). CDR3 length: 16 amino acids. Germline loops: CDR1 KGHSH, CDR2 LQKENI. The ends were cut back, 3 bases at V and 5 bases at J, with 17 bases in the middle. The CDR3 here is CASSPRAGRGDQPQHF. The CDR3 region has the DNA TGTGCCAGCTCACCTCGGGCGGGCAGGGGAGATCAGCCCCAGCATTTT. The full variable domain, its missing parts supplied by reference TRBV18 and TRBJ1-5, is NAGVMQNPRHLVRRRGQEARLRCSPMKGHSHVYWYRQLPEEGLKFMVYLQKENIIDESGMPKERFSAEFPKEGPSILRIQQVVRGDSAAYFCASSPRAGRGDQPQHFGDGTRLSIL.

V gene TRBV7-2 combines with J gene TRBJ1-2, with TRBD1 as a possible D gene (6 bases). The V end lost 1 base, the J end lost 5 bases, and 14 bases lay between the germline ends. The germline CDR1 and CDR2 sequences are SGHTA and FQGNSA. The CDR3 contains 15 residues. Here the CDR3 DNA reads TGTGCCAGCAGCTTAGACAGCGGGACACCTTATGGCTACACCTTC. Its protein product is CASSLDSGTPYGYTF.

The V and J genes are TRBV5-1 and TRBJ2-3; 7 bases agree with TRBD1. The junction had 7 bases not matched to a gene; V was cut back by 4 bases and J by 5 bases. The CDR3 has 14 amino acids. Germline assignment: CDR1 SGHRS and CDR2 YFSETQ. CDR3 residues: CASSPTGSQDTQYF. CDR3 DNA sequence: TGCGCCAGCAGCCCGACAGGGAGCCAAGATACGCAGTATTTT.

This clone is a singleton in its sample. V and J are TRBV7-2 and TRBJ2-7; tentatively, D is TRBD2 (6 bases). The germline CDR1 and CDR2 sequences are SGHTA and FQGNSA. The V end lost 3 bases, the J end lost 0 bases, and 6 bases lay between the germline ends. This CDR3 has 13 amino acids. CDR3 in amino acids: CASSFGSSYEQYF. For the CDR3, the DNA is TGTGCCAGCAGCTTCGGGAGCTCCTACGAGCAGTACTTC.

The chain carries TRBV29-1 and TRBJ1-2, with 7 nucleotides matching TRBD1. The germline V gene encodes CDR1 SQVTM and CDR2 ANQGSEA. V shed 8 bases and J 2 bases; nucleotides not matched to a gene: 8. The CDR3 consists of 13 residues. CDR3 nucleotide sequence: TGCAGCTCCACAGGGGAGTTAAACTATGGCTACACCTTC. Its translation: CSSTGELNYGYTF.

The chain is built from TRBV6-5 and TRBJ1-3; D gene uncertain. CDR1 and CDR2 from the germline V gene are MNHEY and SVGAGI. Trimming pared 5 bases from V and 0 bases from J, leaving 5 bases between. This CDR3 has 13 amino acids. The CDR3 DNA follows: TGTGCCAGCAGTCCCCTCTCTGGAAACACCATATATTTT. It codes for CASSPLSGNTIYF.

This clone appeared a single time. The chain employs TRBV7-9 and TRBJ1-2; D gene ambiguous. The germline V gene encodes CDR1 SEHNR and CDR2 FQNEAQ (reference sequence). Trimming shortened V by 1 base and J by 8 bases, and 11 bases separated the two germline ends. The CDR3 has 13 amino acids. CDR3 DNA sequence: TGTGCCAGCAGCTTAGAATGGGCTGGGGGCTACACCTTC. The encoded protein is CASSLEWAGGYTF.

V and J are TRBV28 and TRBJ1-3, with 7 bases fitting TRBD1. CDR1 and CDR2 (germline): MDHEN, SYDVKM. The CDR3 covers 15 residues. Unmatched junction bases numbered 11, after V lost 4 bases and J lost 8 bases. DNA of the CDR3: TGTGCCAGCAGTTGGCGACAGGGCTCAACTCACACCATATATTTT. Protein product: CASSWRQGSTHTIYF.

This clone was seen a few times. The rearrangement links TRBV13 to TRBJ2-3, with D possibly TRBD1 on 6 matching bases. V lost 5 bases and J lost 3, with 9 bases in between. Germline assignment: CDR1 PRHDT and CDR2 FYEKMQ (reference sequence). The CDR3 length is 13 residues. The CDR3 DNA sequence: TGTGCCAGCAGCCCCAGGGGAACAGATACGCAGTATTTT. Protein: CASSPRGTDTQYF.

Only one count was recorded for this clone. The chain joins TRBV30 to TRBJ1-2, with D possibly TRBD1 on 5 matching bases. The V gene's germline CDR1 is GTSNPN and CDR2 SVGIG (reference sequence). V shed 4 bases and J shed 4 bases, with 10 bases lying between them. The CDR3 is 12 residues long. CDR3 amino acids: CAWTRGGYGYTF. The DNA for the CDR3 is TGTGCCTGGACCCGGGGGGGCTATGGCTACACCTTC. Complete variable domain (other parts from reference TRBV30 and TRBJ1-2): SQTIHQWPATLVQPVGSPLSLECTVEGTSNPNLYWYRQAAGRGLQLLFYSVGIGQISSEVPQNLSASRPQDRQFILSSKKLLLSDSGFYLCAWTRGGYGYTFGSGTRLTVV.

Here the CDR3 reads CASSLGVPGRGYGYTF. The DNA for the CDR3 is TGCGCCAGCAGCTTGGGGGTACCAGGACGAGGGTATGGCTACACCTTC. The genes are TRBV5-1 and TRBJ1-2; D is unresolved. The germline gives CDR1 SGHRS, CDR2 YFSETQ. The CDR3 runs 16 residues. With 0 bases removed from V and 5 bases from J, the gap between germline ends came to 17 bases. The entire variable domain, with the rest obtained from reference TRBV5-1 and TRBJ1-2, is as follows: KAGVTQTPRYLIKTRGQQVTLSCSPISGHRSVSWYQQTPGQGLQFLFEYFSETQRNKGNFPGRFSGRQFSNSRSEMNVSTLELGDSALYLCASSLGVPGRGYGYTFGSGTRLTVV.

The rearrangement joins TRBV9 to TRBJ1-3; 12 bases fit TRBD1. CDR3 length: 16 amino acids. CDR1 and CDR2 from the germline V gene are SGDLS and YYNGEE. With V trimmed by 4 bases and J by 3 bases, 5 bases remained unmatched. The CDR3 spells CASSPRDRGHGNTIYF. The CDR3 bases are TGTGCCAGCAGCCCCCGGGACAGGGGGCATGGAAACACCATATATTTT.

This CDR3 is CASSLDSDGYTF. CDR3 coding DNA: TGTGCCAGCAGCTTAGACTCGGATGGCTACACCTTC. The rearrangement joins TRBV7-8 to TRBJ1-2; the D is unclear. The V gene's germline CDR1 is SGHVS and CDR2 FQNEAQ. This CDR3 spans 12 amino acids. V was pared by 1 base and J by 6 bases, with 6 bases between.

The V call is TRBV18, the J call TRBJ2-5, with TRBD2 as a possible D gene (5 bases). V lost 5 bases and J 5 bases, leaving 6 bases between the germline ends. The CDR3 loop spans 11 amino acids. Germline-derived CDR1 and CDR2 are KGHSH and LQKENI. CDR3 in DNA: TGTGCCAGCTCAAGCGGCGAGACCCAGTACTTC. Residues: CASSSGETQYF.

The gene calls are TRBV5-1 and TRBJ2-2; no clear D gene. Trimming removed 4 bases from V and 5 bases from J, with 15 bases in between. CDR1 is SGHRS and CDR2 is YFSETQ in the germline V gene. This CDR3 is built from 15 residues. The CDR3 nucleotides read TGCGCCAGCAGCGCACAGATTAGGAAAACCGGGGAGCTGTTTTTT. Its translation: CASSAQIRKTGELFF.

The chain employs TRBV7-9 and TRBJ1-2; TRBD1 matches 8 bases. The germline CDR1 and CDR2 sequences are SEHNR and FQNEAQ (reference sequence). The CDR3 covers 13 residues. The V and J ends lost 5 bases and 6 bases, in that order; junction bases with no gene match: 5. The DNA of the CDR3 is TGTGCCAGCAGCATAGGACAGGGCGATGGCTACACCTTC. It codes for CASSIGQGDGYTF.

This clone was seen only once. The V and J genes are TRBV2 and TRBJ1-2; a weak D match, TRBD1 (6 bases). The V gene lost 6 bases and the J gene lost 7 bases, with 12 bases spanning the gap. The CDR3 loop spans 12 amino acids. Germline V gene lookup returns CDR1 SNHLY and CDR2 FYNNEI. The CDR3 DNA reads as TGTGCCAGCAGCCTCTCAGGGGTTGGCTACACCTTC. Amino acids: CASSLSGVGYTF.

This chain joins TRBV5-4 and TRBJ1-5; the match to TRBD1 covers 8 bases. The CDR3 length is 14 residues. Germline trimming cut 4 bases from V and 1 base from J; bases unmatched to any gene: 1. Per the germline V gene, CDR1 is SGHNT and CDR2 is YYREEE (reference sequence). In DNA, the CDR3 is TGTGCCAGCAGCCCAGGGGGCAGCAATCAGCCCCAGCATTTT. Residues: CASSPGGSNQPQHF.

Note on this clone: The germline gene is not matched at one end of the junction; a read error may be the cause. V usage is TRBV6-6 and J usage is TRBJ2-5, with 10 bases lining up with TRBD2. Germline assignment: CDR1 MNHNY and CDR2 SVGAGI (reference sequence). This CDR3 spans 14 amino acids. Here the CDR3 reads CASSLLAGPETQYF. As DNA, the CDR3 is TGTGCTAGCAGCTTACTAGCGGGGCCCGAGACCCAGTACTTC.

The rearrangement joins TRBV28 to TRBJ1-4, with 9 bases aligning to TRBD1. The germline gives CDR1 MDHEN, CDR2 SYDVKM. The CDR3 spans 14 residues. With V trimmed by 2 bases and J by 8 bases, 3 bases remained unmatched. This CDR3 is CASSLRTGVEKLFF. The CDR3 nucleotides are TGTGCCAGCAGTTTAAGGACAGGGGTCGAAAAACTGTTTTTT.

The genes are TRBV28 and TRBJ2-3, with TRBD2 matching 9 bases. The CDR3 covers 16 residues. V lost 7 bases to trimming and J lost 3 bases; unmatched junction nucleotides: 11. Looked up from germline, CDR1 is MDHEN and CDR2 is SYDVKM. CDR3 residues: CASNGPLGLATDTQYF. In DNA, the CDR3 is TGTGCCAGCAACGGTCCCCTTGGACTAGCGACAGATACGCAGTATTTT.

The V and J genes are TRBV19 and TRBJ1-4; no definite D call. Germline CDR1 is LNHDA and CDR2 is SQIVND (reference sequence). The germline V and J ends were trimmed by 6 bases and 7 bases, with 21 bases remaining between them. This CDR3 has 16 residues. This CDR3 is CASSLLSPIGGEKLFF. CDR3 bases: TGTGCCAGTAGCCTTCTTAGTCCCATCGGCGGTGAAAAACTGTTTTTT.